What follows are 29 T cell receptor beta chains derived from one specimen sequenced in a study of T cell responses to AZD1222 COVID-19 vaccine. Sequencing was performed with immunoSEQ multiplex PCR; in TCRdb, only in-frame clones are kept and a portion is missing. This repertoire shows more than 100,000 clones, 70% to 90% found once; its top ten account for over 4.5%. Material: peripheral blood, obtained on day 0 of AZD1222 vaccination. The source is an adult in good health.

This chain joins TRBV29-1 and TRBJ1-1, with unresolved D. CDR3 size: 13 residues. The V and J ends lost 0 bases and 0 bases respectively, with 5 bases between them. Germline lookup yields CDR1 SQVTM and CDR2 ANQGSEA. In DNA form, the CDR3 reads TGCAGCGTTGAAGATATCCTGAACACTGAAGCTTTCTTT. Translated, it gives CSVEDILNTEAFF.

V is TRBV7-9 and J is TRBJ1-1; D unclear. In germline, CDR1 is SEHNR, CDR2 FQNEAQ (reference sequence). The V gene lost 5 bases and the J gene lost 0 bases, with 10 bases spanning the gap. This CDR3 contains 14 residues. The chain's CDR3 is CASSPRKMNTEAFF. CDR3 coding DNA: TGTGCCAGCAGCCCCCGAAAGATGAACACTGAAGCTTTCTTT.

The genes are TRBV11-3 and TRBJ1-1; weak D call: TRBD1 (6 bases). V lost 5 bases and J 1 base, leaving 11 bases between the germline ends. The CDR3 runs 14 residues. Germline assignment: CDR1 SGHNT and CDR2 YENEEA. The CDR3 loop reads CASSNGGANTEAFF. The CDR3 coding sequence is TGTGCCAGCAGCAACGGGGGCGCGAACACTGAAGCTTTCTTT. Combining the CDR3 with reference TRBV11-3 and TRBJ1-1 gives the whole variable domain EAGVVQSPRYKIIEKKQPVAFWCNPISGHNTLYWYLQNLGQGPELLIRYENEEAVDDSQLPKDRFSAERLKGVDSTLKIQPAELGDSAVYLCASSNGGANTEAFFGQGTRLTVV.

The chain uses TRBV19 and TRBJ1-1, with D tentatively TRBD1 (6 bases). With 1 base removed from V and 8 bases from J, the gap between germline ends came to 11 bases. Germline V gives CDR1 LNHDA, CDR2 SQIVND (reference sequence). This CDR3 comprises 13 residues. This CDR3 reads CASSIVQGMEAFF. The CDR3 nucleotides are TGTGCCAGTAGTATAGTTCAGGGGATGGAAGCTTTCTTT.

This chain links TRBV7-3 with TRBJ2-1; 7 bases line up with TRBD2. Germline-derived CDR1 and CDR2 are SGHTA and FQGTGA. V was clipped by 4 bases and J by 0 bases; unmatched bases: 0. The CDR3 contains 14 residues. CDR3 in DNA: TGTGCCAGCAGCTGGGGGGGCTCCTACAATGAGCAGTTCTTC. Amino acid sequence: CASSWGGSYNEQFF.

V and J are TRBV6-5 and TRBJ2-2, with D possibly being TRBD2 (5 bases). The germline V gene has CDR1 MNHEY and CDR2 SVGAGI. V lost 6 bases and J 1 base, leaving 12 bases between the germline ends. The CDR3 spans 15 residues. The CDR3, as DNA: TGTGCCAGCAGAACTAGGGCGGAGAACACCGGGGAGCTGTTTTTT. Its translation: CASRTRAENTGELFF.

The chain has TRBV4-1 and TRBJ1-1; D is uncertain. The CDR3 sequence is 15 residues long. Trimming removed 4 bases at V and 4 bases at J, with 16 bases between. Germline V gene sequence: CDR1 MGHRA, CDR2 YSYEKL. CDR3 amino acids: CASSLDAGGSTEAFF. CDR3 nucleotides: TGCGCCAGCAGCCTAGACGCGGGTGGGAGCACTGAAGCTTTCTTT.

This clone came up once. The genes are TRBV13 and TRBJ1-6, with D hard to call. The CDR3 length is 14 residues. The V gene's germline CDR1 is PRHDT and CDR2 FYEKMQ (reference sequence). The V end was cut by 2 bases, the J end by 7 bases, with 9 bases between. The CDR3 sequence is CASSLKGFNSPLHF. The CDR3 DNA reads TGTGCCAGCAGCTTAAAAGGGTTCAATTCACCCCTCCACTTT.

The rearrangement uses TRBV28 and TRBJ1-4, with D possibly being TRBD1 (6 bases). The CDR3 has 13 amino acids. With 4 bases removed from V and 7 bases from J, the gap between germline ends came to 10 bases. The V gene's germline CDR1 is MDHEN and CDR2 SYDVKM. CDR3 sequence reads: CASSSGQPEKLFF. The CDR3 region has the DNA TGTGCCAGCAGTTCTGGACAGCCTGAAAAACTGTTTTTT.

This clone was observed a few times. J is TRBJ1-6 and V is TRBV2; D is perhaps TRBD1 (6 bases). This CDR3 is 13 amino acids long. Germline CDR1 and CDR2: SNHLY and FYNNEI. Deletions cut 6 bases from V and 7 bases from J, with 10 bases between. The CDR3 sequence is CASRRQGNSPLHF. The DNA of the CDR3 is TGTGCCAGCAGACGGCAGGGGAATTCACCCCTCCACTTT. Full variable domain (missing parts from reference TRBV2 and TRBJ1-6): EPEVTQTPSHQVTQMGQEVILRCVPISNHLYFYWYRQILGQKVEFLVSFYNNEISEKSEIFDDQFSVERPDGSNFTLKIRSTKLEDSAMYFCASRRQGNSPLHFGNGTRLTVT.

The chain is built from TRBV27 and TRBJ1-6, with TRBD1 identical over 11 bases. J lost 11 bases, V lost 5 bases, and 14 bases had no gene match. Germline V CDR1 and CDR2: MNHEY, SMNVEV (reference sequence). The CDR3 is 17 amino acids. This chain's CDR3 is CASSRQPGGTGGPPLHF. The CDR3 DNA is TGTGCCAGCAGTCGACAACCAGGGGGGACAGGGGGTCCACCCCTCCACTTT.

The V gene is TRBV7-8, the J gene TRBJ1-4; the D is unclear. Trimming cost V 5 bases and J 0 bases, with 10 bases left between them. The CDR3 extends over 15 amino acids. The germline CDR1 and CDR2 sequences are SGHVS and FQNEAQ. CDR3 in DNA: TGTGCCAGCAGCCCGGCGGTTGCAACTAATGAAAAACTGTTTTTT. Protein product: CASSPAVATNEKLFF.

In DNA form, the CDR3 reads TGCGCCAGCAGCCAAGACACGGCAGGCGGGGGAAATTCACCCCTCCACTTT. Translating it yields CASSQDTAGGGNSPLHF. V is TRBV4-3 and J is TRBJ1-6; maybe TRBD1 (5 bases). This CDR3 is built from 17 residues. The germline V and J ends were trimmed by 0 bases and 7 bases, with 16 bases remaining between them. From germline, CDR1 is LGHNA and CDR2 YSLEER.

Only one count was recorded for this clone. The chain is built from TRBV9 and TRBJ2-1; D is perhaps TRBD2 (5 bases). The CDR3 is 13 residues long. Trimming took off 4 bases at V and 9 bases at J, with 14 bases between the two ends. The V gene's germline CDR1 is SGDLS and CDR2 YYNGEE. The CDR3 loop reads CASSRTAGGEQFF. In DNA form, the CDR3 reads TGTGCCAGCAGCAGGACTGCCGGTGGTGAGCAGTTCTTC.

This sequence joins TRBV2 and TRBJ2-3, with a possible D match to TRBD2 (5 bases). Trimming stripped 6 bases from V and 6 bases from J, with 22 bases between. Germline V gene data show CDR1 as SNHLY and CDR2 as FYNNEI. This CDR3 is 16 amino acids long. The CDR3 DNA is TGTGCCAGCAGCGAGAATCTAGCCCTACTAGGGGATACGCAGTATTTT. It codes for CASSENLALLGDTQYF.

CDR3 bases: TGCGCCAGCAGCGACGCAGTGACTGAAGCTTTCTTT. Amino acid sequence: CASSDAVTEAFF. The chain recombines TRBV10-2 with TRBJ1-1; D is undetermined. The CDR3 consists of 12 residues. Trimming cost V 6 bases and J 5 bases, with 10 bases left between them. CDR1 and CDR2 from the germline V gene are WSHSY and SAAADI.

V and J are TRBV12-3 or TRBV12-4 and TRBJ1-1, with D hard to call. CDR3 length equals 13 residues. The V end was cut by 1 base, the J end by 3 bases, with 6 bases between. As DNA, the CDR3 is TGTGCCAGCAGTTTAGATGTAGACACTGAAGCTTTCTTT. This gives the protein CASSLDVDTEAFF.

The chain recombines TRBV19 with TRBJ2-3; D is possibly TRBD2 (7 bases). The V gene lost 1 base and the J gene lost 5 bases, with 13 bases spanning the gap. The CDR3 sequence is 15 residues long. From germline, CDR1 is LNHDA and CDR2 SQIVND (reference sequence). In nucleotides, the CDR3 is TGTGCCAGTAGTATAGCGGGGGGCAAGGGAGATACGCAGTATTTT. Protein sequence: CASSIAGGKGDTQYF.

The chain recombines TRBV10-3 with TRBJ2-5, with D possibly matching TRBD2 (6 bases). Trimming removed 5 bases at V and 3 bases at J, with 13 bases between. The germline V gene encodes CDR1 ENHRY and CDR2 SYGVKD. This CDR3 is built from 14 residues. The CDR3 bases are TGTGCCATCAGTTTAACGGGGGTCGAAGAGACCCAGTACTTC. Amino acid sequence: CAISLTGVEETQYF.

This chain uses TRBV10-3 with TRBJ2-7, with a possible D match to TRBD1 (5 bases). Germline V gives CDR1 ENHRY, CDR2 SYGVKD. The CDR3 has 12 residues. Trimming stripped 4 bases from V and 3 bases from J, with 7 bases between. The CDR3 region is CAISGQNYEQYF. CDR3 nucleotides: TGTGCCATCAGTGGACAGAACTACGAGCAGTACTTC.

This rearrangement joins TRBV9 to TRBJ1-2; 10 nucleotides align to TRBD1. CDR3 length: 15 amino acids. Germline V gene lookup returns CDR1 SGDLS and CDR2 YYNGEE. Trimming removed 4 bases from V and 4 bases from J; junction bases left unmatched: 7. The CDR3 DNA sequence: TGTGCCAGCAGCCCGACAGGGGGCGAGGTCTATGGCTACACCTTC. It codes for CASSPTGGEVYGYTF. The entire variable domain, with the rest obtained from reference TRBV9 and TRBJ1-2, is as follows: DSGVTQTPKHLITATGQRVTLRCSPRSGDLSVYWYQQSLDQGLQFLIQYYNGEERAKGNILERFSAQQFPDLHSELNLSSLELGDSALYFCASSPTGGEVYGYTFGSGTRLTVV.

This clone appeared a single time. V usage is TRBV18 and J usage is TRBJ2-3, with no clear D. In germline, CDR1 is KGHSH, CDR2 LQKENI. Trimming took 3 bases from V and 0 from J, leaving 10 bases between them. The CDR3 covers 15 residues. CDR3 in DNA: TGTGCCAGCTCACCGGACCGAACTAGCACAGATACGCAGTATTTT. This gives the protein CASSPDRTSTDTQYF. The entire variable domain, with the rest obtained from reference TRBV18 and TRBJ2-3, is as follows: NAGVMQNPRHLVRRRGQEARLRCSPMKGHSHVYWYRQLPEEGLKFMVYLQKENIIDESGMPKERFSAEFPKEGPSILRIQQVVRGDSAAYFCASSPDRTSTDTQYFGPGTRLTVL.

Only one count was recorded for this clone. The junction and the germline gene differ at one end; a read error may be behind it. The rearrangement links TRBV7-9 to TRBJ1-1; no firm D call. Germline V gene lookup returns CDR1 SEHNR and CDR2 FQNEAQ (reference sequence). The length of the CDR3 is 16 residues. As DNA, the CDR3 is TGTGCCAGCACCTTAGCCCCATTATTCATGAACACTGAAGCTTTCTTT. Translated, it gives CASTLAPLFMNTEAFF.

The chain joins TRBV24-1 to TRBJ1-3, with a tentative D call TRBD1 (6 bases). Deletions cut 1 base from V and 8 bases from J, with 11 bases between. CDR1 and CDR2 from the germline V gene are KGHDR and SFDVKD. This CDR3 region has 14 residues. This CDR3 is CATSDFGTRDTIYF. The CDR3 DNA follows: TGTGCCACCAGTGATTTCGGGACACGCGACACCATATATTTT.

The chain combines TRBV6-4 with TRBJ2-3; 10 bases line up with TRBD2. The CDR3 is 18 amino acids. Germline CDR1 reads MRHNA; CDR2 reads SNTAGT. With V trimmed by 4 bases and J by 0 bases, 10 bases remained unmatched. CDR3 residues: CASSGRGAGGTSTDTQYF. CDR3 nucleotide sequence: TGTGCCAGCAGTGGCCGGGGAGCGGGGGGGACTAGCACAGATACGCAGTATTTT.

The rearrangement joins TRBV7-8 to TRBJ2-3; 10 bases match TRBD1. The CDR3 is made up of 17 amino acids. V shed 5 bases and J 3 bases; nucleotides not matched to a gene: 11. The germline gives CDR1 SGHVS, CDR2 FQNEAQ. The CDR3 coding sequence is TGTGCCAGCAGCGGACAGGGGGGGCAATTGAGTACAGATACGCAGTATTTT. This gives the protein CASSGQGGQLSTDTQYF.

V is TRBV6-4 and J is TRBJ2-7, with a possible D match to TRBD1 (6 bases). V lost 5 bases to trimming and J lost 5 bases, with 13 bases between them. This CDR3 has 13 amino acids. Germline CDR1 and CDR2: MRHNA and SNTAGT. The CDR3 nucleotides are TGTGCCAGCAGTTCTGAACAGGGTAACGAGCAGTACTTC. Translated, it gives CASSSEQGNEQYF.

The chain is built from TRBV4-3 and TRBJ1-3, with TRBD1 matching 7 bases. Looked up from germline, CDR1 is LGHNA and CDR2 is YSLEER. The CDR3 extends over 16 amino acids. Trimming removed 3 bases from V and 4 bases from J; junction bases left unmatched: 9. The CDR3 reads CASSQYTGTEGNTIYF. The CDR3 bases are TGCGCCAGCAGCCAGTACACCGGGACAGAAGGAAACACCATATATTTT.

As DNA, the CDR3 is TGTGCCAGTAGTATCGGACCTTGGGACGAGCAGTACTTC. This translates into CASSIGPWDEQYF. The V call is TRBV19, the J call TRBJ2-7; D is unclear. Between the trimmed V and J ends, which lost 3 bases and 5 bases, there was a span of 11 bases. Germline CDR1 is LNHDA and CDR2 is SQIVND (reference sequence). The CDR3 extends over 13 amino acids.